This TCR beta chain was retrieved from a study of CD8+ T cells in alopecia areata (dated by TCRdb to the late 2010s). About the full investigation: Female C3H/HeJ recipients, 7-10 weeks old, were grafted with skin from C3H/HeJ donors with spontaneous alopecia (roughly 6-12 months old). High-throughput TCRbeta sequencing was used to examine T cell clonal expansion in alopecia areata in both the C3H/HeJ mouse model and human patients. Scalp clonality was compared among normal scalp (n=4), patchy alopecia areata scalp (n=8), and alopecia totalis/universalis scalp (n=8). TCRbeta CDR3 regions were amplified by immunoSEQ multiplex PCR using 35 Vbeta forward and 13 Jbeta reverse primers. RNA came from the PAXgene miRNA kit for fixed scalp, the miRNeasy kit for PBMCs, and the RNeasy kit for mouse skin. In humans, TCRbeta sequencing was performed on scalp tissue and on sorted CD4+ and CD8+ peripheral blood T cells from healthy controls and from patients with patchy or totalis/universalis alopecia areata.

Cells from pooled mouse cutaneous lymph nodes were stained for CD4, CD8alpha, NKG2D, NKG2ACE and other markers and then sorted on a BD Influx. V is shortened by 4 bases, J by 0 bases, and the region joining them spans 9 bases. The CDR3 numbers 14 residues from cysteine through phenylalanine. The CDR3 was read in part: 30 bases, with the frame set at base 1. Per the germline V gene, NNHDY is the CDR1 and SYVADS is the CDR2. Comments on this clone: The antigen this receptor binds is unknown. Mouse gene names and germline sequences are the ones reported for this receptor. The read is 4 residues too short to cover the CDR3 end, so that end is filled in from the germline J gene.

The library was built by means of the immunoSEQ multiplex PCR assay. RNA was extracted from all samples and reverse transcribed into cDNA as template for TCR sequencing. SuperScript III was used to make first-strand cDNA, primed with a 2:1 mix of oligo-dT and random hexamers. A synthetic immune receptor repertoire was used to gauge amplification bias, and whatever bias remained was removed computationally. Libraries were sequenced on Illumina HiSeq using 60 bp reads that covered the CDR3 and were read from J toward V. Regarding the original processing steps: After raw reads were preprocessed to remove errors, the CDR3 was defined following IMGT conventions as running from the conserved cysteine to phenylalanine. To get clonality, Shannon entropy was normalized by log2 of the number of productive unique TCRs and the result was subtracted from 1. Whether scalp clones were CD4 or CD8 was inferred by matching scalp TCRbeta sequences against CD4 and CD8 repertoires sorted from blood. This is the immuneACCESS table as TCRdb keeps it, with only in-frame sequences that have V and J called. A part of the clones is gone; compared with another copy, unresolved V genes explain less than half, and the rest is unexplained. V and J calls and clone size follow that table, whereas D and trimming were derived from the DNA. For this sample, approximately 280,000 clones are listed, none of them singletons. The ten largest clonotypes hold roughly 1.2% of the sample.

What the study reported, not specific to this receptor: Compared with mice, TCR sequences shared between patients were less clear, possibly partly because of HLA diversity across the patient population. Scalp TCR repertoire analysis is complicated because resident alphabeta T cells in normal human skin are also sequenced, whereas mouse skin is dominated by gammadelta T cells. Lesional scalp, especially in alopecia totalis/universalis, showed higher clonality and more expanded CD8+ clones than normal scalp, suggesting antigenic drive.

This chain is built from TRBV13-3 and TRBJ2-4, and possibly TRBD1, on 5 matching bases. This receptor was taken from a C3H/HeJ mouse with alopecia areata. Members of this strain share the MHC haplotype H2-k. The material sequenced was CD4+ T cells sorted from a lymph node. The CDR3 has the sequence CASSLTASQNTLYF. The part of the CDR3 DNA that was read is TGTGCCAGCAGTTTGACAGCTAGTCAAAAC.